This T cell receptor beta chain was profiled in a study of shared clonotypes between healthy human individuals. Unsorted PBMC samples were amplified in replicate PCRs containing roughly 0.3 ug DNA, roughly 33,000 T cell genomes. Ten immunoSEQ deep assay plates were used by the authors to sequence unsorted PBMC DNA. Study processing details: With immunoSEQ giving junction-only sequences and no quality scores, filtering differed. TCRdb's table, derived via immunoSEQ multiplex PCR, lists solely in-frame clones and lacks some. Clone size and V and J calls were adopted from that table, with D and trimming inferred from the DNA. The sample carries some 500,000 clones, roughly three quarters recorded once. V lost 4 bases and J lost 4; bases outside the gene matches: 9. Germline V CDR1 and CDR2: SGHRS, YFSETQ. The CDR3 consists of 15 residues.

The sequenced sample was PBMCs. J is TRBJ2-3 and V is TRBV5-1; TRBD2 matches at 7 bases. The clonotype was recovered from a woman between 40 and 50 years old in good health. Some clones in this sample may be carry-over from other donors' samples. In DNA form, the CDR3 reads TGCGCCAGCAGCGTAGAAGGGACTATTCCAGATACGCAGTATTTT. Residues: CASSVEGTIPDTQYF.